The 27 T cell receptor beta chains in this list originate from one sample, sequenced in a study of identical twins. Using its own MiXCR run on the 5' RACE reads, TCRdb lists one record per CDR3 protein. The sample comprises roughly 1.6 million distinct CDR3 sequences, less than 40% of which are singletons, and around 0.25% rests with the top ten. The source material was cord blood. Receptor source: a newborn girl in good health.

This clonotype was counted only a few times. CDR3 sequence reads: CASSLVGTVPFF. CDR3 in DNA: TGTGCCAGCAGCTTGGTGGGGACAGTTCCGTTCTTC. This chain uses TRBV5-6 with TRBJ2-1; 7 bases fit TRBD1. V dropped 0 bases and J dropped 15; count of bases not matched to a gene: 6. Looked up from germline, CDR1 is SGHDT and CDR2 is YYEEEE. The CDR3 totals 12 residues.

The chain combines TRBV5-1 with TRBJ2-5, with TRBD2 matching 10 bases. Unmatched junction bases numbered 3, after V lost 0 bases and J lost 1 base. There are 16 residues in the CDR3. Germline CDR1 and CDR2: SGHRS and YFSETQ. DNA for the CDR3: TGCGCCAGCAGCTTGGGAACTAGCGGGGCCCAAGAGACCCAGTACTTC. Translated: CASSLGTSGAQETQYF. Full variable domain (remainder filled in from reference TRBV5-1 and TRBJ2-5): KAGVTQTPRYLIKTRGQQVTLSCSPISGHRSVSWYQQTPGQGLQFLFEYFSETQRNKGNFPGRFSGRQFSNSRSEMNVSTLELGDSALYLCASSLGTSGAQETQYFGPGTRLLVL.

The chain employs TRBV20-1 and TRBJ1-5, with 9 bases aligning to TRBD1. The CDR3 covers 15 residues. V lost 0 bases and J lost 7; bases outside the gene matches: 7. CDR1 is DFQATT and CDR2 is SNEGSKA in the germline V gene (reference sequence). CDR3 residues: CSARDTGQGTQPQHF. For the CDR3, the DNA is TGCAGTGCTAGAGATACGGGACAGGGAACCCAGCCCCAGCATTTT.

This clonotype was seen a handful of times. The V gene is TRBV10-3, the J gene TRBJ2-7; 11 positions agree with TRBD2. Germline CDR1 ENHRY, CDR2 SYGVKD. V shed 0 bases and J 2 bases; nucleotides not matched to a gene: 0. CDR3 length: 15 residues. This CDR3 is CAISESGLAAYEQYF. CDR3 nucleotides: TGTGCCATCAGTGAGTCGGGACTAGCGGCCTACGAGCAGTACTTC.

The chain employs TRBV25-1 and TRBJ2-3, with D possibly matching TRBD1 (6 bases). Germline CDR1 reads MGHDK; CDR2 reads SYGVNS. This CDR3 is 16 amino acids long. The V end lost 4 bases, the J end lost 5 bases, and 19 bases lay between the germline ends. CDR3 loop: CASSVREGGIRDTQYF. The CDR3 DNA reads TGTGCCAGCAGTGTTAGAGAAGGGGGAATAAGAGATACGCAGTATTTT.

The rearrangement uses TRBV4-1 and TRBJ1-2, with D unclear. The CDR3 is 15 residues long. Germline V gene lookup returns CDR1 MGHRA and CDR2 YSYEKL. Trimming took 0 bases from V and 8 from J, leaving 16 bases between them. For the CDR3, the DNA is TGCGCCAGCAGCCAAGAGGCAGGCCCATCCTGGGGCTACACCTTC. Its translation: CASSQEAGPSWGYTF.

V is TRBV12-3 or TRBV12-4 and J is TRBJ2-7; D possibly uses TRBD1 or TRBD2 (5 bases each). Gene TRBJ2-5 matches the end of the DNA better, so the J call may be wrong. The CDR3 sequence is 13 residues long. The DNA for the CDR3 is TGTGCCAGCAATCCCGGGGCGCGAGAGACCCAGTACTTC. It yields the protein CASNPGARETQYF.

The J gene is TRBJ2-5, the V gene TRBV5-1; D possibly uses TRBD1 or TRBD2 (5 bases each). CDR3 length: 16 residues. Germline CDR1 SGHRS, CDR2 YFSETQ. V was cut by 3 bases and J by 8 bases, with 23 bases left in between. As DNA, the CDR3 is TGCGCCAGCAGCTCCCTTACCACGGGGCCTAAGAGAACCCAGTACTTC. Its protein product is CASSSLTTGPKRTQYF.

The rearrangement links TRBV13 to TRBJ1-2, with 7 bases fitting TRBD1. CDR1 is PRHDT, CDR2 FYEKMQ, per germline (reference sequence). Trimming removed 5 bases from V and 0 bases from J; junction bases left unmatched: 21. This CDR3 contains 20 residues. The CDR3: CASSKFLPQGRYPSNYGYTF. The CDR3 DNA follows: TGTGCCAGCAGCAAGTTCCTTCCACAGGGGAGGTACCCTTCTAACTATGGCTACACCTTC.

This clonotype has more than one count but fewer than ten. The V gene is TRBV20-1, the J gene TRBJ2-5, with D perhaps matching TRBD2 (6 bases). Trimming shortened V by 3 bases and J by 3 bases, and 14 bases separated the two germline ends. Per the germline V gene, CDR1 is DFQATT and CDR2 is SNEGSKA (reference sequence). The CDR3 covers 14 residues. The CDR3 DNA follows: TGCAGTGCTAGCTCCCAACTAGCAAAAGAGACCCAGTACTTC. This codes for CSASSQLAKETQYF.

This clonotype has only a few counts. The rearrangement joins TRBV7-2 to TRBJ2-1; D possibly corresponds to TRBD2 (6 bases). CDR1 is SGHTA and CDR2 is FQGNSA in the germline V gene. V lost 6 bases, J lost 0 bases, and 15 bases lay in between. The CDR3 totals 16 residues. Here the CDR3 DNA reads TGTGCCAGCAGGTATACTAGCTTGAGCTCCTACAATGAGCAGTTCTTC. Translating gives CASRYTSLSSYNEQFF.

This chain connects TRBV14 to TRBJ2-1, with 7 bases fitting TRBD2. CDR3 size: 12 residues. Germline CDR1 reads SGHDN; CDR2 reads FVKESK. V lost 5 bases to trimming and J lost 9 bases; unmatched junction nucleotides: 4. CDR3 sequence: CASSSGGFEQFF. The CDR3 region has the DNA TGTGCCAGCAGCTCCGGGGGGTTTGAGCAGTTCTTC.

The V and J genes are TRBV12-3 or TRBV12-4 and TRBJ2-1, with D hard to call. The V and J ends lost 4 bases and 0 bases respectively, with 10 bases between them. The CDR3 sequence is 15 residues long. The CDR3 is CASSSEDGSYNEQFF. DNA for the CDR3: TGTGCCAGCAGTTCCGAGGATGGCTCCTACAATGAGCAGTTCTTC.

This clonotype was found a few times. The V and J genes are TRBV27 and TRBJ2-1, with 7 bases that match TRBD2. Germline V lookup: CDR1 MNHEY, CDR2 SMNVEV (reference sequence). The CDR3 totals 14 residues. After removal of 7 bases from V and 3 bases from J, the junction contained 6 bases not matched to a gene. CDR3 bases: TGTGCCAGCAAATCTAGCGGCGTCTACAATGAGCAGTTCTTC. Translating gives CASKSSGVYNEQFF.

This clonotype came up a few times. This chain links TRBV20-1 with TRBJ2-7; 9 bases fit TRBD2. With 2 bases clipped from V and 2 bases from J, the junction kept 4 bases outside the gene matches. This CDR3 comprises 14 residues. From germline, CDR1 is DFQATT and CDR2 SNEGSKA (reference sequence). CDR3 in amino acids: CSARSSGKAYEQYF. The CDR3 DNA reads as TGCAGTGCTAGATCTAGCGGGAAAGCCTACGAGCAGTACTTC.

This clonotype was observed a few times. The V and J genes are TRBV7-9 and TRBJ2-3; D is undetermined. CDR1 is SEHNR, CDR2 FQNEAQ, per germline (reference sequence). Trimming stripped 3 bases from V and 6 bases from J, with 10 bases between. This CDR3 spans 13 amino acids. DNA of the CDR3: TGTGCCAGCAGCTTTACCTACTGGGATACGCAGTATTTT. Its translation: CASSFTYWDTQYF.

This clonotype was counted a few times. The V and J genes are TRBV5-1 and TRBJ2-1; tentative D call: TRBD2 (5 bases). V dropped 0 bases and J dropped 8 bases, with 9 bases sitting between them. Germline lookup yields CDR1 SGHRS and CDR2 YFSETQ. The CDR3 runs to 13 residues. The CDR3 spells CASSLGTQDEQFF. The CDR3 bases are TGCGCCAGCAGCTTGGGGACTCAAGATGAGCAGTTCTTC.

This clonotype was seen repeatedly, ten times or more. The V gene is TRBV6-1, the J gene TRBJ2-7, with D perhaps TRBD2 (6 bases). CDR3 length: 15 amino acids. With 4 bases removed from V and 5 bases from J, the gap between germline ends came to 18 bases. In germline, CDR1 is MNHNS, CDR2 SASEGT. The DNA for the CDR3 is TGTGCCAGCAGTGTCCGCGGCGGGGTTATCCACGAGCAGTACTTC. Its protein product is CASSVRGGVIHEQYF.

The genes are TRBV4-2 and TRBJ1-2; 8 bases map to TRBD1. In germline, CDR1 is LGHNA, CDR2 YNFKEQ. V lost 4 bases to trimming and J lost 0 bases; unmatched junction nucleotides: 4. This CDR3 is 15 amino acids long. The CDR3 DNA sequence: TGTGCCAGCAGCCCTATACAGGGGGCTAACTATGGCTACACCTTC. Amino acids: CASSPIQGANYGYTF.

The gene calls are TRBV28 and TRBJ2-7; D may be TRBD2 (6 bases). The CDR3 has 12 amino acids. Looked up from germline, CDR1 is MDHEN and CDR2 is SYDVKM. V shed 2 bases and J shed 4 bases, with 6 bases lying between them. The CDR3 nucleotides read TGTGCCAGCAGTTTACGGGAGTACGAGCAGTACTTC. This encodes CASSLREYEQYF.

V is TRBV7-8 and J is TRBJ1-5; weak D call: TRBD1 (6 bases). The V end lost 3 bases, the J end lost 5 bases, and 20 bases lay between the germline ends. Looked up from germline, CDR1 is SGHVS and CDR2 is FQNEAQ. This CDR3 spans 17 amino acids. The CDR3 is CASSFPPASGVDQPQHF. The CDR3 DNA sequence: TGTGCCAGCAGCTTTCCCCCCGCGTCAGGGGTAGATCAGCCCCAGCATTTT.

In this sample, this clonotype turned up a few times. The chain joins TRBV2 to TRBJ1-1, with 7 bases fitting TRBD1. Looked up from germline, CDR1 is SNHLY and CDR2 is FYNNEI. The CDR3 length is 13 residues. With 5 bases clipped from V and 7 bases from J, the junction kept 7 bases outside the gene matches. The CDR3 region is CASSNRGSGEAFF. CDR3 nucleotides: TGTGCCAGCAGTAACAGGGGTTCGGGTGAAGCTTTCTTT.

Notes on this clonotype: One end of the junction varies from germline; a read error may be responsible. The chain combines TRBV10-3 with TRBJ1-2, with D possibly being TRBD1 (5 bases). Germline V gene lookup returns CDR1 ENHRY and CDR2 SYGVKD. This CDR3 has 14 amino acids. CDR3: CAVSEDKTNYGYTF. The CDR3 DNA reads as TGTGCCGTCAGTGAGGACAAAACTAACTATGGCTACACCTTC.

CDR3 in DNA: TGTGCCAGCAGCCGCATAACGAATGAGCAGTTCTTC. Translation gives CASSRITNEQFF. The chain has TRBV4-2 and TRBJ2-1, with no clear D. Trimming took off 4 bases at V and 7 bases at J, with 8 bases between the two ends. The CDR3 loop spans 12 amino acids. The germline V gene has CDR1 LGHNA and CDR2 YNFKEQ.

This clonotype was seen only a few times. The chain links TRBV3-1 to TRBJ2-3, with D possibly matching TRBD2 (6 bases). V was clipped by 2 bases and J by 6 bases, with 9 bases between them. The length of the CDR3 is 13 residues. CDR1 and CDR2 (germline): LGHDT, YNNKEL (reference sequence). The CDR3 nucleotides read TGTGCCAGCAGCCAATTTGCGGGGGATACGCAGTATTTT. This gives the protein CASSQFAGDTQYF.

This clonotype has a handful of counts. The gene calls are TRBV27 and TRBJ2-1; 7 nucleotides align to TRBD2. Looked up from germline, CDR1 is MNHEY and CDR2 is SMNVEV (reference sequence). The CDR3 extends over 15 amino acids. V gave up 6 bases and J gave up 10 bases; unmatched junction bases: 15. This chain's CDR3 is CASRPIAGPAWEQFF. The CDR3 DNA reads TGTGCCAGCAGACCTATAGCGGGCCCAGCATGGGAGCAGTTCTTC.

V usage is TRBV27 and J usage is TRBJ1-6; no clear D gene. CDR1 and CDR2 (germline): MNHEY, SMNVEV (reference sequence). The CDR3 extends over 15 amino acids. V was cut by 3 bases and J by 9 bases, with 15 bases left in between. The CDR3 DNA reads TGTGCCAGCAGTTTTCGTAGAGCCCCTGCTTCACCCCTCCACTTT. Its protein is CASSFRRAPASPLHF.